Described below is a single T cell receptor beta chain sequence and its context. Its antigen remains unidentified. The record originates from a study of shared clonotypes between healthy human individuals. General study findings and limits: Clonotypes which were not shared had lower generation probabilities than clonotypes that all four donors shared. Clonotype sharing levels among donors were expected to vary with sequencing depth. Rarefaction showed sorted-subset sequencing was incomplete despite large depth.

Germline V gives CDR1 SGDLS, CDR2 YYNGEE. This CDR3 is 11 amino acids long. V shed 3 bases and J shed 7 bases, with 7 bases lying between them. Deep was the level used in running the assay. The table came from immunoSEQ multiplex PCR; TCRdb's copy has only in-frame clones and leaves some out. The repertoire holds 300,000 to 400,000 clones, with around 90% as singletons. The chain employs TRBV9 and TRBJ1-2; D gene uncertain. The sequencing input was memory CD8+ T cells sorted from blood. Sample subset: CD45RO+ cells pooled with CCR7-negative TemRA cells. The receptor was isolated from a man between 18 and 29 years old in good health. CDR3 in DNA: TGTGCCAGCAGCGGAGGAGGTGGCTACACCTTC. Translated, it gives CASSGGGGYTF.